This T cell receptor beta chain was identified during a study of blood T cells in healthy people across ages. The study's findings and limits: Estimates of total diversity, which came from one million sequenced T cells, were considered to be underestimates. Long-lived and aged donors differed, with more naive CD4+ cells and higher diversity in the long-lived.

The germline V and J ends were trimmed by 7 bases and 5 bases, with 15 bases remaining between them. The CDR3 has 13 residues. In germline, CDR1 is SGHRS, CDR2 YFSETQ. This clonotype was detected once. Its antigen is unidentified. With a J-beta primer mix and a sample-barcoded 5' primer, a second PCR ran about 7 to 11 cycles. MiXCR, applied by TCRdb to the 5' RACE reads, yields one record per CDR3 protein. This table holds approximately 1,100,000 distinct CDR3 sequences, 45% found once. This chain connects TRBV5-1 to TRBJ1-2; TRBD1 is a possible D gene (5 bases). Sequenced: blood. This sequence was found in a woman in her sixties or seventies in good health. This chain's CDR3 is CASQENGAYGYTF. As DNA, the CDR3 is TGCGCCAGCCAGGAGAACGGGGCTTATGGCTACACCTTC.